The rows below give T cell receptor beta chains drawn from one sample of a study of blood T cell repertoires in COVID-19. Libraries were prepared by immunoSEQ multiplex PCR; TCRdb keeps only in-frame clonotypes and omits some of them. The table has about 440,000 clones, around nine tenths seen once; the top ten hold approximately 4.5%. Sequenced: peripheral blood. The receptors shown here come from a woman aged 25 to 45 with acute or convalescent COVID-19. Both conserved end residues are part of each CDR3. D genes are given only for firm matches. A row's size may be missing; if present it is once, few, many or a size class.

abundance | j_gene | v_gene | d_gene | CDR3nt | CDR3aa
. | TRBJ1-1 | TRBV11-2 | . | TGTGCCAGCAGCTTAGATCGGAGTTCCTCCGAGGGGAACACTGAAGCTTTCTTT | CASSLDRSSSEGNTEAFF
. | TRBJ2-1 | TRBV11-2 | TRBD2 | TGTGCCAGCAGCTCCAAGACTGGGGGGGACCTTTCCTACAATGAGCAGTTCTTC | CASSSKTGGDLSYNEQFF
. | TRBJ2-7 | TRBV7-3 | TRBD1 | TGTGCCAGCAGCGAGGCGGGACAGGGTTACGAGCAGTACTTC | CASSEAGQGYEQYF
once | TRBJ2-5 | TRBV4-1 | TRBD2 | TGCGCCAGCAGCCAGTGGGGGGGTGAGACCCAGTACTTC | CASSQWGGETQYF
few | TRBJ1-3 | TRBV15 | . | TGTGCCACCAGCGGCGTAGGAGGCTCTGGAAACACCATATATTTT | CATSGVGGSGNTIYF
few | TRBJ1-1 | TRBV27 | . | TGTGCCAGCAGTCCCGGGGGACTGAACACTGAAGCTTTCTTT | CASSPGGLNTEAFF
. | TRBJ2-5 | TRBV6-6 | TRBD1 | TGTGCCAGCAGTTGGGGGACAGGGGGGAAAGGAGAGACCCAGTACTTC | CASSWGTGGKGETQYF
. | TRBJ2-6 | TRBV24-1 | . | TGTGCCACCAGCCTCGGGGGAGATGGGGCCAACGTCCTGACTTTC | CATSLGGDGANVLTF
. | TRBJ1-2 | TRBV10-2 | . | TGCGCCAGCAGTGCGGAGTTTTCCAGCTATGGCTACACCTTC | CASSAEFSSYGYTF
. | TRBJ2-5 | TRBV5-1 | . | TGCGCCAGCAGCTTGGCCATGGCCGCCGAGACCCAGTACTTC | CASSLAMAAETQYF
. | TRBJ2-7 | TRBV10-1 | . | TGCGCCAGCAGTGAGGGGGGGTACGAGCAGTACTTC | CASSEGGYEQYF
. | TRBJ1-1 | TRBV4-2 | . | TGTGCCAGCAGCCAAGGGAGGGTTGAGGGGCATACTGAAGCTTTCTTT | CASSQGRVEGHTEAFF
. | TRBJ1-1 | TRBV3-1/TRBV3-2 | TRBD1 | TGTGCCAGCAGCCTCATGACAGGGGGCTCGAGGGCTTTCTTT | CASSLMTGGSRAFF
. | TRBJ2-1 | TRBV9 | . | TGTGCCAGCAGCGTCCACAGGGCCTCCTACAATGAGCAGTTCTTC | CASSVHRASYNEQFF
. | TRBJ2-3 | TRBV28 | TRBD2 | TGTGCCAGCAGTTTATTGGGGCGGGGGGGTATTGCAGATACGCAGTATTTT | CASSLLGRGGIADTQYF
. | TRBJ2-5 | TRBV3-1/TRBV3-2 | TRBD2 | TGTGCCAGCAGCCAGTTGATCGGGGGGGCCCTGGAGACCCAGTACTTC | CASSQLIGGALETQYF
. | TRBJ1-5 | TRBV30 | TRBD1 | TGTGCCTGGAGTGGGGGACAGTTGAGTCAGCCCCAGCATTTT | CAWSGGQLSQPQHF
few | TRBJ1-2 | TRBV12-1 | . | TGTGCCAGCAGCTTCAGACAGAAGCCCAACTATGGCTACACCTTC | CASSFRQKPNYGYTF
. | TRBJ2-5 | TRBV9 | TRBD2 | TGTGCCAGCAGCGTAGTTAGCGGGGGGCCGGGGACCCAGTACTTC | CASSVVSGGPGTQYF
. | TRBJ1-2 | TRBV5-4 | TRBD1 | TGTGCCAGCTCCGGGGACAGGGTCCGTGGCTACACCTTC | CASSGDRVRGYTF
. | TRBJ2-1 | TRBV5-1 | . | TGCGCCAGCAGCTTGGGTCGGGGGTCCTTTAGTGTATACAATGAGCAGTTCTTC | CASSLGRGSFSVYNEQFF
. | TRBJ1-2 | TRBV30 | . | TGTGCCTGGAGAAACGCGGGGCAGGGAGGCTACACCTTC | CAWRNAGQGGYTF
. | TRBJ2-7 | TRBV28 | TRBD1 | TGTGCCAGCAGTCCGGACAGGGTCTACGAGCAGTACTTC | CASSPDRVYEQYF
. | TRBJ2-1 | TRBV3-1/TRBV3-2 | TRBD2 | TGTGCCAGCAGCCGACTCGGGGGGGTCCGCAATGAGCAGTTCTTC | CASSRLGGVRNEQFF
once | TRBJ1-5 | TRBV2 | . | TGTGCCAGCAGTGAAGGGGCGGGGAGGGGGAGTCAGCCCCAGCATTTT | CASSEGAGRGSQPQHF
once | TRBJ2-5 | TRBV5-5 | . | TGTGCCAGCAGCTTCTATGCGGAAGAGACCCAGTACTTC | CASSFYAEETQYF
. | TRBJ1-2 | TRBV12-3/TRBV12-4 | . | TGTGCCAGCAGCTTAACAGCTAACTATGGCTACACCTTC | CASSLTANYGYTF
. | TRBJ2-7 | TRBV5-1 | TRBD1 | TGCGCCAGCAGCTCGGACAGGGCCCCGGGCGAGCAGTACTTC | CASSSDRAPGEQYF
. | TRBJ2-5 | TRBV3-1/TRBV3-2 | TRBD2 | TGTGCCAGCAGCCGTAGCGGGGGGGCCTGGGAGACCCAGTACTTC | CASSRSGGAWETQYF
once | TRBJ2-7 | TRBV11-2 | TRBD2 | TGTGCCAGCAGCCTAGCGGGGGGGCTTTTATACGAGCAGTACTTC | CASSLAGGLLYEQYF
. | TRBJ1-2 | TRBV27 | . | TGTGCCAGCAGTTTATTGTGGGGAGACCCACATGGCTACACCTTC | CASSLLWGDPHGYTF
. | TRBJ2-1 | TRBV9 | TRBD2 | TGTGCCAGCAGCGTGAATAGCGGGGGGGCCGCTGAGCAGTTCTTC | CASSVNSGGAAEQFF
. | TRBJ2-7 | TRBV28 | TRBD1 | TGTGCCAGCCGAGGGACAGGTAGCCGGGAGCAGTACTTC | CASRGTGSREQYF
once | TRBJ2-1 | TRBV2 | TRBD1 | TGTGCCATCACAGGGACAGATGAAGAATACAATGAGCAGTTCTTC | CAITGTDEEYNEQFF
. | TRBJ1-2 | TRBV21-1 | . | TGTGCCAGCAGCAAAGTACGGGGCTATGGCTACACCTTC | CASSKVRGYGYTF
. | TRBJ1-5 | TRBV7-2 | TRBD1 | TGTGCCAGCAGCTTAGATGCGGACAGGACCAATCAGCCCCAGCATTTT | CASSLDADRTNQPQHF
. | TRBJ2-3 | TRBV7-9 | . | TGTGCCAGCAGTTCTGGGGGCTCCACAGATACGCAGTATTTT | CASSSGGSTDTQYF
. | TRBJ1-1 | TRBV30 | . | TGTGCCTGGAGTGTAACGGTGAACACTGAAGCTTTCTTT | CAWSVTVNTEAFF
. | TRBJ1-6 | TRBV3-1/TRBV3-2 | . | TGTGCCAGCTCCCGAAGTGGGAGTAGTTCACCCCTCCACTTT | CASSRSGSSSPLHF
. | TRBJ2-1 | TRBV30 | . | TGTGCCTGGAGCCCGGACATTTACAATGAGCAGTTCTTC | CAWSPDIYNEQFF
. | TRBJ1-2 | TRBV20-1 | . | TGCAGTGCTAGTCTGTCTCAAGAGTTATATGGCTACACCTTC | CSASLSQELYGYTF
. | TRBJ2-2 | TRBV9 | TRBD2 | TGTGCCAGCAGCGTCGGCAAAGCGGGGGGGCCGAACACCGGGGAGCTGTTTTTT | CASSVGKAGGPNTGELFF
. | TRBJ2-1 | TRBV6-1 | . | TGTGCCAGCAGTGAAGCGAAAGCGGCTGAGCAGTTCTTC | CASSEAKAAEQFF
. | TRBJ1-6 | TRBV30 | . | TGTGCCTGGAGTGTAGGACTGGGGTATTCACCCCTCCACTTT | CAWSVGLGYSPLHF
. | TRBJ2-5 | TRBV6-6 | TRBD2 | TGTGCCAGCAGTTATGGGCTAGCGGGGGCTCAAGAGACCCAGTACTTC | CASSYGLAGAQETQYF
. | TRBJ2-5 | TRBV6-6 | . | TGTGCCAGCAGTTACTCTTTGGCGACAAAGACCCAGTACTTC | CASSYSLATKTQYF
. | TRBJ1-4 | TRBV29-1 | . | TGCAGCGTTGGTAGTAATGAAAAACTGTTTTTT | CSVGSNEKLFF
. | TRBJ2-7 | TRBV11-2 | TRBD2 | TGTGCCAGCAGCTCGGCGGGGGAGAGGCCCTACGAGCAGTACTTC | CASSSAGERPYEQYF
once | TRBJ2-1 | TRBV2 | TRBD2 | TGTGCCAGCAGAGGGACTAGCGGGGGTACCGATTACAATGAGCAGTTCTTC | CASRGTSGGTDYNEQFF
. | TRBJ2-6 | TRBV5-6 | TRBD2 | TGTGCCAGCAGCTTCGACAGCGGGAGCTCTGGGGCCAACGTCCTGACTTTC | CASSFDSGSSGANVLTF